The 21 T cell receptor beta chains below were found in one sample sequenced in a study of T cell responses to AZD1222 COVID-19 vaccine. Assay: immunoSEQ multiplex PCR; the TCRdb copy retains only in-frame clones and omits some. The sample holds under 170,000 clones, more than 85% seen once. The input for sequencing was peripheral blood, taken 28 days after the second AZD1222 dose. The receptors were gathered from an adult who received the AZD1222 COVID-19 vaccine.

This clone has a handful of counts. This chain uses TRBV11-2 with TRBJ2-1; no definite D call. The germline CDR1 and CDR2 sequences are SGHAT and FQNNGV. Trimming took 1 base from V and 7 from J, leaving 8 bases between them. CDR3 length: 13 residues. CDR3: CASSLGGLNEQFF. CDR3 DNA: TGTGCCAGCAGCTTAGGGGGTTTAAATGAGCAGTTCTTC.

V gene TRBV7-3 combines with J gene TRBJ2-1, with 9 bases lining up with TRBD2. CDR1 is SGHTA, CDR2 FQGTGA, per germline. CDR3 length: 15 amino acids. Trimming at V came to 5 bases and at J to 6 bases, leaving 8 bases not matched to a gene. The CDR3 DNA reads TGTGCCAGCAGCCCGTATAGCGGGAGAGGCAATGAGCAGTTCTTC. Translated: CASSPYSGRGNEQFF.

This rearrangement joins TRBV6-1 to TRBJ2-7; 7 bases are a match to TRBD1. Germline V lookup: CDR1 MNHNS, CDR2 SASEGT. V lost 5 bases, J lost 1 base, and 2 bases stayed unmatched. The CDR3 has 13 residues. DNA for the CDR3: TGTGCCAGCAGTAAGACAGGGTCCTACGAGCAGTACTTC. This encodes CASSKTGSYEQYF.

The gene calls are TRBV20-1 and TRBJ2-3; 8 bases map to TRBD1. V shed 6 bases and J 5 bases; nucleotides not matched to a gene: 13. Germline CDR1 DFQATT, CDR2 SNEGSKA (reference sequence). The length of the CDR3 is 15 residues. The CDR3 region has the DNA TGCAGTGCCAGTAAAACGACAGGGGCAATAGATACGCAGTATTTT. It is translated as CSASKTTGAIDTQYF.

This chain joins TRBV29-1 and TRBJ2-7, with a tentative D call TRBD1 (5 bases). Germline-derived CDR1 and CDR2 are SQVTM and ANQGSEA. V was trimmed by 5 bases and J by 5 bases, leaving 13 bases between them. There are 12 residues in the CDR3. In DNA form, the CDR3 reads TGCAGCGTTCAAACTGACAGAGACGAGCAGTACTTC. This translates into CSVQTDRDEQYF.

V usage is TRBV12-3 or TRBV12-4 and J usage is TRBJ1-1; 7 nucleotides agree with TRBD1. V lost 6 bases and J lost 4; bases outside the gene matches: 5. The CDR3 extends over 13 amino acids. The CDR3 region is CASSTTGVTEAFF. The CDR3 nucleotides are TGTGCCAGCAGCACTACAGGGGTCACTGAAGCTTTCTTT.

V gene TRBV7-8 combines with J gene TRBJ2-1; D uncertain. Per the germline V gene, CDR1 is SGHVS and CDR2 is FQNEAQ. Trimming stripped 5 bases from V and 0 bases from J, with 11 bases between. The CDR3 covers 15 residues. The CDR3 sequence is CASSPSRLSYNEQFF. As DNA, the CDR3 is TGTGCCAGCAGCCCATCCCGGCTCTCCTACAATGAGCAGTTCTTC.

The CDR3 reads CASSGIPFLGRRGETQYF. CDR3 DNA: TGTGCCAGCAGTGGAATTCCCTTCTTGGGGAGAAGAGGAGAGACCCAGTACTTC. V usage is TRBV25-1 and J usage is TRBJ2-5, with a weak D call TRBD2 (5 bases). V shed 4 bases and J shed 4 bases, with 25 bases lying between them. The length of the CDR3 is 18 residues. Germline CDR1 reads MGHDK; CDR2 reads SYGVNS.

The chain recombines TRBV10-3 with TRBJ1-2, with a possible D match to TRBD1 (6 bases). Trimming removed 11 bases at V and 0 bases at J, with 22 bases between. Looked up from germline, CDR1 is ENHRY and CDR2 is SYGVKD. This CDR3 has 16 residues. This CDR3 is CASARNRDISNYGYTF. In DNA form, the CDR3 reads TGTGCCTCCGCTAGGAACAGGGACATCTCTAACTATGGCTACACCTTC.

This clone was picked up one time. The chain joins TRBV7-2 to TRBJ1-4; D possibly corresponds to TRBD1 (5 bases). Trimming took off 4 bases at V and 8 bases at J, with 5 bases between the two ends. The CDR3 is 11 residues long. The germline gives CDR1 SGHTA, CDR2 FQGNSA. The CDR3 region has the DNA TGTGCCAGCAGCTGGGGGGAAAAACTGTTTTTT. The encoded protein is CASSWGEKLFF.

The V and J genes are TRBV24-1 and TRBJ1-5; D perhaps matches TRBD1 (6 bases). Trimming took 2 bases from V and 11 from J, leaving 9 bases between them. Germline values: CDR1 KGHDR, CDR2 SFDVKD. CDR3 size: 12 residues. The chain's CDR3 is CATSDSRGSQHF. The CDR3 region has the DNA TGTGCCACCAGTGATTCAAGGGGGTCCCAGCATTTT.

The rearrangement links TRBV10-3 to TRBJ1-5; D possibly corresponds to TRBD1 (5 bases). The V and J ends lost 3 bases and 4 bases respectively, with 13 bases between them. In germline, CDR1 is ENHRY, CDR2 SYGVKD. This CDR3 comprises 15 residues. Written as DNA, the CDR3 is TGTGCCATCAGTGATGGGGCCGTGTTGAATCAGCCCCAGCATTTT. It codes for CAISDGAVLNQPQHF.

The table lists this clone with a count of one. The CDR3 loop reads CASRGTQGDTEAFF. CDR3 nucleotides: TGCGCCAGCAGAGGCACCCAGGGAGACACTGAAGCTTTCTTT. The chain carries TRBV5-1 and TRBJ1-1, with TRBD1 as a possible D gene (5 bases). This CDR3 has 14 amino acids. The V end lost 5 bases, the J end lost 3 bases, and 14 bases lay between the germline ends. Germline V gene sequence: CDR1 SGHRS, CDR2 YFSETQ.

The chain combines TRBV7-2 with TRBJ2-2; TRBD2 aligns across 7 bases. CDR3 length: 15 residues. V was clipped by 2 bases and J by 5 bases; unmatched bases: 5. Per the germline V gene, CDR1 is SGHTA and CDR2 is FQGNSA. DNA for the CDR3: TGTGCCAGCAGCTTATTGGCGGGAGATACCGGGGAGCTGTTTTTT. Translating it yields CASSLLAGDTGELFF.

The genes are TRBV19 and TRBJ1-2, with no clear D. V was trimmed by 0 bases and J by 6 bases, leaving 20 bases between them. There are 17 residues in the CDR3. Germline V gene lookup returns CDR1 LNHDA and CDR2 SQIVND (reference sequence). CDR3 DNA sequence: TGTGCCAGTAGTATAGATATTCTCGGACGCCAGGCCCATGGCTACACCTTC. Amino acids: CASSIDILGRQAHGYTF.

DNA for the CDR3: TGTGCCAGCTCACGTCAGGGGGTGGGCTACGAGCAGTACTTC. Amino acid sequence: CASSRQGVGYEQYF. The rearrangement links TRBV18 to TRBJ2-7, with 7 positions matching TRBD1. The CDR3 loop spans 14 amino acids. The V gene end was trimmed by 4 bases and the J gene end by 3 bases; junction bases not matched to a gene: 6. In germline, CDR1 is KGHSH, CDR2 LQKENI.

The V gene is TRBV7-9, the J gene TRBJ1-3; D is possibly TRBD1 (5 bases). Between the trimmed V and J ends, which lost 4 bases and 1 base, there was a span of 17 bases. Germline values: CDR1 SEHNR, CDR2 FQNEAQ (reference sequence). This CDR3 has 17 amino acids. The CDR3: CASSSQGGGVSGNTIYF. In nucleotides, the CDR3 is TGTGCCAGCAGCTCCCAAGGTGGGGGAGTATCTGGAAACACCATATATTTT.

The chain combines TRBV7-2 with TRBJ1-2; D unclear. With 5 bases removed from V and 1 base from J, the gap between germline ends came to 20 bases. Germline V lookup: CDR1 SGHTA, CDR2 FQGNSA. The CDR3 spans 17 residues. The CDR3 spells CASSPPGVGIVNYGYTF. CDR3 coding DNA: TGTGCCAGCAGCCCCCCTGGGGTAGGGATCGTTAACTATGGCTACACCTTC.

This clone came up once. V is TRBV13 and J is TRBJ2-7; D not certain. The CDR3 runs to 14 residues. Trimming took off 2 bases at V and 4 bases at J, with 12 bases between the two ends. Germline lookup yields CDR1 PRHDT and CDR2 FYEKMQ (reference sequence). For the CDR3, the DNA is TGTGCCAGCAGCTTAAACAGAATACCTTACGAGCAGTACTTC. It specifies CASSLNRIPYEQYF.

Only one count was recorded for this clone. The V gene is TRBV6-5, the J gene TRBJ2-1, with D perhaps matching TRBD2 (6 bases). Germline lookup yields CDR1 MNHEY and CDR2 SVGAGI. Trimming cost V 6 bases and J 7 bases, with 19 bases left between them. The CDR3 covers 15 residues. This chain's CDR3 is CASRPLFEGRNEQFF. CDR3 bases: TGTGCCAGCAGACCCCTTTTCGAGGGGAGGAATGAGCAGTTCTTC.

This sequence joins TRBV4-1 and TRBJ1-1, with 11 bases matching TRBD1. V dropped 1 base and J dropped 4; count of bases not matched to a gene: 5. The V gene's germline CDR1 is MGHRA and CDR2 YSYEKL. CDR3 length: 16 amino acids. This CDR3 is CASSQGWTGGFTEAFF. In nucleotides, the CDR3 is TGCGCCAGCAGCCAAGGATGGACAGGGGGCTTCACTGAAGCTTTCTTT.